This T cell receptor (beta chain) appears in the sequencing data of a study of glioma-infiltrating T cells after dendritic cell vaccination. In the study overall: Patients had newly diagnosed or recurrent glioblastoma and received dendritic cell vaccines.

V dropped 5 bases and J dropped 8 bases, with 13 bases sitting between them. CDR1 is SGHVS, CDR2 FQNEAQ, per germline. The CDR3 totals 13 residues. Libraries were prepared by immunoSEQ multiplex PCR; TCRdb keeps only in-frame clonotypes and omits some of them. The repertoire consists of about 67,000 clones, with around 86% occurring once and the leading ten covering 7% to 9.5%. Selection required adequate fresh-frozen tumor tissue plus more than two years' survival data. Before vaccination, two weeks after the third vaccination, and at progression, PBMC were collected. Sequences were derived from blood, sampled before dendritic cell vaccination. This sequence originates from a human donor with glioblastoma. The chain carries TRBV7-8 and TRBJ1-5, with a possible D match to TRBD1 (5 bases). The CDR3 nucleotides are TGTGCCAGCAGCCCCAGGGCTGTGGAGCCCCAGCATTTT. Translation: CASSPRAVEPQHF.